This T cell receptor (beta chain) comes out of a study of blood T cell repertoires in COVID-19. As for the study in general: Sites in the United States, Italy and Spain provided acute and convalescent COVID-19 samples. The analysed material was cDNA or gDNA that came from T cells, B-cell-depleted T cells, or PBMCs.

V shed 4 bases and J shed 2 bases, with 9 bases lying between them. The CDR3 contains 13 residues. Data came from immunoSEQ multiplex PCR; TCRdb stores just in-frame clones and leaves some out. Of 50,000 to 65,000 clones in the sample, just under 95% were seen once. The sequence was collected from a human donor in a cohort sampled during active COVID-19. Material: peripheral blood. J is TRBJ2-7 and V is TRBV12-3 or TRBV12-4, with a tentative D call TRBD2 (6 bases). The CDR3 region is CASSYGSPYEQYF. The CDR3 DNA sequence: TGTGCCAGCAGTTACGGGAGCCCCTACGAGCAGTACTTC.